The next 26 T cell receptor beta chains were all read from a single sample in a study of OX40 agonist ivuxolimab in advanced cancers. Repertoires were generated with immunoSEQ multiplex PCR, while TCRdb's copy carries only in-frame clones and drops some. The sample consists of tens of thousands of clones, about 83% of them appearing once. The material was CD4+ or CD8+ T cells sorted from blood, obtained in a trial of the OX40 agonist ivuxolimab. All receptors come from an adult with an advanced solid tumor such as melanoma, head and neck, liver or kidney cancer.

The chain joins TRBV7-9 to TRBJ1-4; D is unresolved. The CDR3 has 13 residues. Per the germline V gene, CDR1 is SEHNR and CDR2 is FQNEAQ (reference sequence). V lost 1 base, J lost 4 bases, and 4 bases lay in between. As DNA, the CDR3 is TGTGCCAGCAGCTTAGGCTTTAATGAAAAACTGTTTTTT. This codes for CASSLGFNEKLFF.

The CDR3 region is CASSKSSGGGTDTQYF. In nucleotides, the CDR3 is TGTGCCAGCAGTAAGTCTAGCGGGGGCGGCACAGATACGCAGTATTTT. This sequence joins TRBV27 and TRBJ2-3; 10 bases fit TRBD2. CDR3 length: 16 amino acids. Germline CDR1 MNHEY, CDR2 SMNVEV (reference sequence). Trimming at V came to 5 bases and at J to 1 base, leaving 6 bases not matched to a gene.

This chain uses TRBV6-1 with TRBJ2-7; no definite D call. The length of the CDR3 is 11 residues. The germline V gene has CDR1 MNHNS and CDR2 SASEGT. The V end lost 4 bases, the J end lost 12 bases, and 13 bases lay between the germline ends. CDR3 bases: TGTGCCAGCAGTGTTGGGGTCCTGGGGTACTTC. Its translation: CASSVGVLGYF.

This CDR3 reads CASNPSGNNYEQYF. CDR3 nucleotide sequence: TGTGCCAGCAACCCTAGCGGAAACAACTACGAGCAGTACTTC. The chain uses TRBV6-1 and TRBJ2-7; TRBD2 matches at 7 bases. This CDR3 has 14 residues. V lost 7 bases, J lost 3 bases, and 9 bases stayed unmatched. From germline, CDR1 is MNHNS and CDR2 SASEGT.

V usage is TRBV9 and J usage is TRBJ1-1; D is possibly TRBD1 (6 bases). CDR3 length equals 16 residues. V lost 2 bases to trimming and J lost 4 bases, with 18 bases between them. Per the germline V gene, CDR1 is SGDLS and CDR2 is YYNGEE. CDR3 amino acids: CASSVGTGLRGTEAFF. The CDR3 DNA sequence: TGTGCCAGCAGCGTCGGCACGGGACTCAGGGGCACTGAAGCTTTCTTT.

The DNA of the CDR3 is TGTGCCAGTAGTATAGCGTCGATCACTGAAGCTTTCTTT. It yields the protein CASSIASITEAFF. The V gene is TRBV19, the J gene TRBJ1-1; D gene unclear. The CDR3 covers 13 residues. The V end lost 1 base, the J end lost 4 bases, and 7 bases lay between the germline ends. Germline assignment: CDR1 LNHDA and CDR2 SQIVND (reference sequence).

In this sample, this clone turned up a few times. The rearrangement uses TRBV30 and TRBJ1-2; D gene uncertain. The length of the CDR3 is 14 residues. Trimming shortened V by 2 bases and J by 2 bases, and 12 bases separated the two germline ends. The V gene's germline CDR1 is GTSNPN and CDR2 SVGIG (reference sequence). The CDR3 loop reads CAWSRRRTNYGYTF. CDR3 DNA: TGTGCCTGGAGTAGGAGAAGAACAAACTATGGCTACACCTTC.

The rearrangement joins TRBV19 to TRBJ2-1; 8 positions agree with TRBD1. The CDR3 has 16 amino acids. Unmatched junction bases numbered 13, after V lost 2 bases and J lost 10 bases. Germline assignment: CDR1 LNHDA and CDR2 SQIVND (reference sequence). CDR3 in amino acids: CASSIHSGGLLAEQFF. CDR3 nucleotides: TGTGCCAGTAGTATACATTCAGGGGGCTTGTTAGCGGAGCAGTTCTTC.

This clone was seen a handful of times. The chain links TRBV30 to TRBJ2-7; 12 bases fit TRBD2. The V gene's germline CDR1 is GTSNPN and CDR2 SVGIG (reference sequence). This CDR3 spans 13 amino acids. Trimming cost V 5 bases and J 7 bases; bases outside gene matches: 6. CDR3 bases: TGTGCCTGGGCTAGCGGGGGGGCACGGGAGCAGTACTTC. Protein sequence: CAWASGGAREQYF.

This rearrangement joins TRBV12-5 to TRBJ2-1, with D hard to call. The CDR3 is 14 amino acids. Germline CDR1 and CDR2: LGHNT and FRNRAP. Trimming left V 2 bases short and J 0 bases short, with 5 bases between. The CDR3 loop reads CASGLTGSYNEQFF. DNA for the CDR3: TGTGCTAGTGGTTTGACGGGCTCCTACAATGAGCAGTTCTTC.

The V call is TRBV28, the J call TRBJ1-5; TRBD1 is a possible D gene (5 bases). This CDR3 is 12 amino acids long. V was pared by 6 bases and J by 2 bases, with 5 bases between. Germline V lookup: CDR1 MDHEN, CDR2 SYDVKM. The CDR3 loop is CASRGGNQPQHF. The CDR3, as DNA: TGTGCCAGCAGAGGGGGCAATCAGCCCCAGCATTTT.

This chain links TRBV30 with TRBJ1-2, with D tentatively TRBD1 (5 bases). CDR1 is GTSNPN, CDR2 SVGIG, per germline (reference sequence). Between the trimmed V and J ends, which lost 1 base and 7 bases, there was a span of 10 bases. There are 12 residues in the CDR3. CDR3: CAWSGGLGGYTF. DNA of the CDR3: TGTGCCTGGAGTGGGGGCTTGGGTGGCTACACCTTC.

This clone is a singleton in its sample. V and J are TRBV7-2 and TRBJ2-3, with TRBD2 identical over 12 bases. There are 19 residues in the CDR3. With V trimmed by 1 base and J by 0 bases, 8 bases remained unmatched. Per the germline V gene, CDR1 is SGHTA and CDR2 is FQGNSA. Here the CDR3 reads CASSLVLAGGPDSTDTQYF. As DNA, the CDR3 is TGTGCCAGCAGCTTAGTGCTAGCGGGAGGGCCGGATAGCACAGATACGCAGTATTTT.

This clone came up a few times. The chain is built from TRBV28 and TRBJ1-5; D perhaps matches TRBD1 (5 bases). This CDR3 comprises 16 residues. Germline V gene data show CDR1 as MDHEN and CDR2 as SYDVKM. Deletions cut 5 bases from V and 5 bases from J, with 19 bases between. The CDR3 DNA follows: TGTGCCAGCAGTCGTCACGTTGGGGGGGAAGATCAGCCCCAGCATTTT. It is translated as CASSRHVGGEDQPQHF.

This chain joins TRBV5-4 and TRBJ2-7; 8 nucleotides agree with TRBD2. CDR3 length: 14 amino acids. The germline CDR1 and CDR2 sequences are SGHNT and YYREEE (reference sequence). With 3 bases clipped from V and 2 bases from J, the junction kept 4 bases outside the gene matches. This chain's CDR3 is CASSSTSEAYEQYF. In DNA form, the CDR3 reads TGTGCCAGCAGCTCGACTAGCGAGGCCTACGAGCAGTACTTC.

The gene calls are TRBV6-5 and TRBJ1-2, with D possibly matching TRBD1 (5 bases). Trimming took 2 bases from V and 5 from J, leaving 12 bases between them. Germline CDR1 reads MNHEY; CDR2 reads SVGAGI. This CDR3 spans 14 amino acids. CDR3 in amino acids: CASSYLGVSYGYTF. CDR3 in DNA: TGTGCCAGCAGTTACCTGGGGGTATCATATGGCTACACCTTC.

This chain joins TRBV5-1 and TRBJ1-1; D is ambiguous. CDR1 SGHRS and CDR2 YFSETQ come from the germline V gene. The V end lost 4 bases, the J end lost 1 base, and 14 bases lay between the germline ends. The CDR3 contains 15 residues. The CDR3 DNA sequence: TGCGCCAGCAGCGCCCTCCTGGGATCGAACACTGAAGCTTTCTTT. It translates to CASSALLGSNTEAFF.

The chain joins TRBV5-6 to TRBJ1-1; maybe TRBD1 (6 bases). Per the germline V gene, CDR1 is SGHDT and CDR2 is YYEEEE. V was shortened by 5 bases and J by 3 bases, with 11 bases between the two germline ends. The CDR3 is made up of 13 amino acids. The CDR3 loop is CASSWGRDTEAFF. The CDR3 DNA reads as TGTGCCAGCAGTTGGGGGCGGGACACTGAAGCTTTCTTT. Full variable domain (rest looked up from reference TRBV5-6 and TRBJ1-1): DAGVTQSPTHLIKTRGQQVTLRCSPKSGHDTVSWYQQALGQGPQFIFQYYEEEERQRGNFPDRFSGHQFPNYSSELNVNALLLGDSALYLCASSWGRDTEAFFGQGTRLTVV.

The sample holds many counts of this clone. The V gene is TRBV19, the J gene TRBJ2-2; D may be TRBD2 (6 bases). The CDR3 consists of 15 residues. The V gene lost 1 base and the J gene lost 4 bases, with 10 bases spanning the gap. Germline CDR1 LNHDA, CDR2 SQIVND (reference sequence). DNA for the CDR3: TGTGCCAGTAGTATAGCGGGGGTGAGCACCGGGGAGCTGTTTTTT. It translates to CASSIAGVSTGELFF. Using reference TRBV19 and TRBJ2-2 for the parts outside the CDR3, the full variable domain is DGGITQSPKYLFRKEGQNVTLSCEQNLNHDAMYWYRQDPGQGLRLIYYSQIVNDFQKGDIAEGYSVSREKKESFPLTVTSAQKNPTAFYLCASSIAGVSTGELFFGEGSRLTVL.

The rearrangement joins TRBV6-4 to TRBJ2-1, with D possibly being TRBD1 (7 bases). Trimming cost V 7 bases and J 8 bases, with 12 bases left between them. The CDR3 is 12 residues long. Per the germline V gene, CDR1 is MRHNA and CDR2 is SNTAGT. This CDR3 is CASTRGAHEQFF. The DNA of the CDR3 is TGTGCCAGCACCAGGGGGGCCCATGAGCAGTTCTTC.

The chain combines TRBV6-5 with TRBJ2-7, with D perhaps given as TRBD1 or TRBD2 (7 bases each). V was pared by 0 bases and J by 2 bases, with 14 bases between. The CDR3 has 16 amino acids. Germline V gene lookup returns CDR1 MNHEY and CDR2 SVGAGI. The CDR3 here is CASSYSGRGGTYEQYF. Here the CDR3 DNA reads TGTGCCAGCAGTTACTCAGGCAGGGGGGGAACCTACGAGCAGTACTTC.

The J gene is TRBJ1-2, the V gene TRBV23-1, with a possible D match to TRBD1 (5 bases). TRBV23-1 qualifies as an ORF whose function is uncertain. The CDR3 covers 17 residues. Trimming removed 11 bases at V and 6 bases at J, with 31 bases between. CDR3 bases: TGCGCCGGGACTCGGAGGGATTGGGATTTTGTTCGACATGGCTACACCTTC. This codes for CAGTRRDWDFVRHGYTF.

This chain connects TRBV9 to TRBJ2-7; tentatively, D is TRBD1 (8 bases). Germline V gene sequence: CDR1 SGDLS, CDR2 YYNGEE. V lost 3 bases and J 4 bases, leaving 29 bases between the germline ends. The CDR3 has 19 amino acids. The CDR3 DNA is TGTGCCAGCAGCGATCCTGCAACGATCCCCAGGGGGCGGGGGTACGAGCAGTACTTC. Protein sequence: CASSDPATIPRGRGYEQYF.

The table lists this clone with a few counts. CDR3 bases: TGTGCCAGCAGCTTTTACTGGGACCTCAATCAGCCCCAGCATTTT. Protein: CASSFYWDLNQPQHF. J is TRBJ1-5 and V is TRBV5-5; possible D gene TRBD1, 5 bases. Germline-derived CDR1 and CDR2 are SGHKS and YYEKEE (reference sequence). CDR3 size: 15 residues. With 2 bases removed from V and 3 bases from J, the gap between germline ends came to 12 bases.

The rearrangement links TRBV18 to TRBJ1-2, with D hard to call. The CDR3 covers 15 residues. Germline CDR1 is KGHSH and CDR2 is LQKENI. V lost 0 bases, J lost 5 bases, and 13 bases lay in between. CDR3 sequence reads: CASSPPSAPAYGYTF. The CDR3 DNA sequence: TGTGCCAGCTCACCACCGTCAGCTCCCGCTTATGGCTACACCTTC. Full variable domain (rest looked up from reference TRBV18 and TRBJ1-2): NAGVMQNPRHLVRRRGQEARLRCSPMKGHSHVYWYRQLPEEGLKFMVYLQKENIIDESGMPKERFSAEFPKEGPSILRIQQVVRGDSAAYFCASSPPSAPAYGYTFGSGTRLTVV.

The rearrangement uses TRBV29-1 and TRBJ2-1; 9 bases are a match to TRBD2. This CDR3 spans 18 amino acids. Germline V gene sequence: CDR1 SQVTM, CDR2 ANQGSEA. Trimming removed 1 base from V and 8 bases from J; junction bases left unmatched: 18. The CDR3 DNA is TGCAGCGTTGAAGTAGGAAGTCCGACTAGCGGACCCGGGGATGAGCAGTTCTTC. Its protein product is CSVEVGSPTSGPGDEQFF.